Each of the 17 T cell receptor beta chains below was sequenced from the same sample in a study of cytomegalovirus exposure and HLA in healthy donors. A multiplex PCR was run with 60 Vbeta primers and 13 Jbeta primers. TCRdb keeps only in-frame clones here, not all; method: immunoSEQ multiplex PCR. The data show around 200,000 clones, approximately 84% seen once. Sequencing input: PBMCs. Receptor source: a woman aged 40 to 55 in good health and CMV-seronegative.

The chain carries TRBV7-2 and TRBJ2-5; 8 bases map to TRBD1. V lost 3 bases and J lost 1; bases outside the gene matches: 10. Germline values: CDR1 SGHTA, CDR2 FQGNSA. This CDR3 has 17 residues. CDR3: CASSFRGRSSLQETQYF. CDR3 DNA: TGTGCCAGCAGCTTCAGGGGGCGCTCGTCTCTCCAAGAGACCCAGTACTTC. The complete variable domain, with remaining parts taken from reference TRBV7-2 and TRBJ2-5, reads GAGVSQSPSNKVTEKGKDVELRCDPISGHTALYWYRQSLGQGLEFLIYFQGNSAPDKSGLPSDRFSAERTGGSVSTLTIQRTQQEDSAVYLCASSFRGRSSLQETQYFGPGTRLLVL.

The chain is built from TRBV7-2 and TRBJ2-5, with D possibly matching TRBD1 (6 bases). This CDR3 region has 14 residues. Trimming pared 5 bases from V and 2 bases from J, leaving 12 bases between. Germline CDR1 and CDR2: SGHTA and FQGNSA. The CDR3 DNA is TGTGCCAGCAGCCCACTGACAGGACAAGAGACCCAGTACTTC. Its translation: CASSPLTGQETQYF.

This CDR3 reads CASSLGRDSYGYTF. Written as DNA, the CDR3 is TGTGCCAGCAGCTTAGGGAGGGACAGCTATGGCTACACCTTC. J is TRBJ1-2 and V is TRBV7-8; TRBD1 matches 7 bases. The germline V gene encodes CDR1 SGHVS and CDR2 FQNEAQ. With V trimmed by 1 base and J by 4 bases, 3 bases remained unmatched. This CDR3 has 14 amino acids.

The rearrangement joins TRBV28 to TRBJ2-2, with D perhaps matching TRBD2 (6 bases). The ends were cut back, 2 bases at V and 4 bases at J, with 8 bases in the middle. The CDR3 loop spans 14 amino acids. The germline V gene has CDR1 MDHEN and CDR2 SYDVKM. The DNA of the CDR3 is TGTGCCAGCAGTTTAGCGGGACTCACCGGGGAGCTGTTTTTT. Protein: CASSLAGLTGELFF.

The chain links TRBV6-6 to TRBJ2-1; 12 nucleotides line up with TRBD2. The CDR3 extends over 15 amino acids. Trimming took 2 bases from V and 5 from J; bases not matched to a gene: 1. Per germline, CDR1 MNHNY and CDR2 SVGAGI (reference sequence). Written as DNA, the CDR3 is TGTGCCAGCAGTTACCCTAGCGGGGGGGACAATGAGCAGTTCTTC. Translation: CASSYPSGGDNEQFF.

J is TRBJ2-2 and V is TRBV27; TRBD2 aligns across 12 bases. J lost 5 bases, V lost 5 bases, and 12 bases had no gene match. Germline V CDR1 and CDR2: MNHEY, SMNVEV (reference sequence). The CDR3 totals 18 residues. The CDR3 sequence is CASSIIMLAGGPTGELFF. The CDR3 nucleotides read TGTGCCAGCAGTATCATCATGCTAGCGGGGGGGCCGACCGGGGAGCTGTTTTTT.

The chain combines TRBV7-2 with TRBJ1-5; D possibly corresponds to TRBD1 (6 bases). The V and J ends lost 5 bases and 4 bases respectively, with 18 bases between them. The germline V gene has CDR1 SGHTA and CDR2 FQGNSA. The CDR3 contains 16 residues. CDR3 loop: CASSPLTGRGNQPQHF. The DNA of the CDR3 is TGTGCCAGCAGCCCTTTGACAGGCCGCGGGAATCAGCCCCAGCATTTT.

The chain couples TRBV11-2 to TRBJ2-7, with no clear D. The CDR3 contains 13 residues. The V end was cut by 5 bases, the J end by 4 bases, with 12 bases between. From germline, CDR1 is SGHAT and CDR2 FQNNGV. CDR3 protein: CASSPPTGYEQYF. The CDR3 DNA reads TGTGCCAGCAGCCCCCCCACCGGGTACGAGCAGTACTTC.

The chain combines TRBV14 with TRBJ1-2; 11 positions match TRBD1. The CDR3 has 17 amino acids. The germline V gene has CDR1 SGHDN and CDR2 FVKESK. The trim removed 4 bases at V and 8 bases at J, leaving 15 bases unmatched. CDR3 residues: CASSPPRGQGEVDGYTF. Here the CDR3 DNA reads TGTGCCAGCAGCCCGCCCCGGGGACAGGGGGAGGTTGACGGCTACACCTTC.

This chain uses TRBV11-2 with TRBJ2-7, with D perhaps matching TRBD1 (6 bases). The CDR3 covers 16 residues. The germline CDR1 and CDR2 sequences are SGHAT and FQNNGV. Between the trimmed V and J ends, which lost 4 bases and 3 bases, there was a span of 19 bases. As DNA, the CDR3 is TGTGCCAGCAGCTCAAACAGGGCCTCGCCGGGCTACGAGCAGTACTTC. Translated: CASSSNRASPGYEQYF.

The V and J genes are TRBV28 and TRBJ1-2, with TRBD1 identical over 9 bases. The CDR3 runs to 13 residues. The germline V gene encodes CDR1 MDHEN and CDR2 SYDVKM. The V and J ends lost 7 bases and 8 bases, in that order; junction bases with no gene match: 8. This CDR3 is CASTAQGARGYTF. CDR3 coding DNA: TGTGCCAGCACCGCACAGGGGGCGCGGGGCTACACCTTC.

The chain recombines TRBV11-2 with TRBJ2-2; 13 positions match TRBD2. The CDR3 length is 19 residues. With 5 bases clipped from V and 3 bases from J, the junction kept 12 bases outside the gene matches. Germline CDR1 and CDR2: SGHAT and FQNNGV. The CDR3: CASSLLWTSGGFDTGELFF. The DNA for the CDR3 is TGTGCCAGCAGCCTCCTCTGGACTAGCGGGGGTTTCGACACCGGGGAGCTGTTTTTT.

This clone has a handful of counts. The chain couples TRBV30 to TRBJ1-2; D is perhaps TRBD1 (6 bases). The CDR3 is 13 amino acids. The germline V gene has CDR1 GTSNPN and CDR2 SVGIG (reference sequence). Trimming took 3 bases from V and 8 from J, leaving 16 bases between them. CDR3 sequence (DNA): TGTGCCTGGAGAAAAGTCCCGGGACAAGGCTACACCTTC. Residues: CAWRKVPGQGYTF.

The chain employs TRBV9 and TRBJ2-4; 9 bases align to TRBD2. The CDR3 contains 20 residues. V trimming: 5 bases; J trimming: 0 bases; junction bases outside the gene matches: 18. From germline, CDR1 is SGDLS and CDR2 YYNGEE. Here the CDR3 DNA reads TGTGCCAGCAGTAAGTGGAGCGGGGGGTCCTCTCAAGTAGCCAAAAACATTCAGTACTTC. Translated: CASSKWSGGSSQVAKNIQYF.

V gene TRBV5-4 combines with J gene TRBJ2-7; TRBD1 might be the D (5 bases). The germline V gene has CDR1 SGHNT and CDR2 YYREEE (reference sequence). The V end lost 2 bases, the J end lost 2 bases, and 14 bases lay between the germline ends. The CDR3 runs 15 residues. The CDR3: CASSFDRSLTYEQYF. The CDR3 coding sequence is TGTGCCAGCAGCTTCGACAGATCCTTAACCTACGAGCAGTACTTC.

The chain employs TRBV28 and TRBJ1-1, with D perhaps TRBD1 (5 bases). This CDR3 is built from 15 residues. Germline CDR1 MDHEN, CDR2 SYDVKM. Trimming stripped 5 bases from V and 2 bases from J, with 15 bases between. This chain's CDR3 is CASSLLPGDNTEAFF. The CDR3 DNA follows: TGTGCCAGCAGTCTCCTACCGGGGGACAACACTGAAGCTTTCTTT.

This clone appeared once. The CDR3, as DNA: TGTGCCAGCAGCTTAGGAGTAACTAGCTTCCTCACAGATACGCAGTATTTT. It yields the protein CASSLGVTSFLTDTQYF. This chain joins TRBV11-2 and TRBJ2-3, with D possibly matching TRBD2 (6 bases). Looked up from germline, CDR1 is SGHAT and CDR2 is FQNNGV. The CDR3 spans 17 residues. V dropped 1 base and J dropped 2 bases, with 16 bases sitting between them.